One sample yielded the 21 T cell receptor beta chains listed below, sequenced in a study of T cells in Graves' hyperthyroidism and ophthalmopathy. Amplification of TCR beta CDR3 regions was performed using RNA transcripts as template. First-round RT-PCR with HTBI primers amplified the TCR CDR3 region. TCRdb itself ran the multiplex PCR reads through MiXCR, one entry per CDR3 protein. The sample lists 550,000 to 600,000 distinct CDR3 sequences; 14% were seen once. Sequenced material: blood. These receptors originate from a woman aged 18 to 35 with Graves' ophthalmopathy.

This clonotype appeared many times. V usage is TRBV20-1 and J usage is TRBJ2-1; D is possibly TRBD2 (6 bases). Trimming pared 0 bases from V and 5 bases from J, leaving 17 bases between. The CDR3 has 16 residues. CDR1 and CDR2 from the germline V gene are DFQATT and SNEGSKA (reference sequence). CDR3 in amino acids: CSARDLLAGSNNEQFF. In DNA form, the CDR3 reads TGCAGTGCTAGAGATCTCCTGGCGGGAAGCAACAATGAGCAGTTCTTC.

This clonotype was counted many times. The chain links TRBV2 to TRBJ1-5, with unresolved D. The ends were cut back, 11 bases at V and 8 bases at J, with 19 bases in the middle. Germline V gives CDR1 SNHLY, CDR2 FYNNEI. CDR3 length equals 13 residues. This CDR3 is CAGRDGGLKPQHF. CDR3 bases: TGTGCCGGACGGGATGGAGGGCTAAAGCCCCAGCATTTT.

This clonotype has at least ten counts. J is TRBJ1-1 and V is TRBV6-2 or TRBV6-3, with D perhaps TRBD1 (6 bases). This CDR3 has 13 residues. V lost 5 bases to trimming and J lost 1 base, with 8 bases between them. Germline V gene lookup returns CDR1 MNHEY and CDR2 SVGEGT. DNA of the CDR3: TGTGCCAGCAGTGACAGGACGAACACTGAAGCTTTCTTT. Protein: CASSDRTNTEAFF.

This clonotype showed up many times. The chain uses TRBV7-9 and TRBJ2-3; 7 bases line up with TRBD1. V lost 5 bases to trimming and J lost 3 bases; unmatched junction nucleotides: 11. The CDR3 consists of 16 residues. Germline loops: CDR1 SEHNR, CDR2 FQNEAQ (reference sequence). CDR3 sequence: CASSNDRELGTDTQYF. The CDR3 region has the DNA TGTGCCAGCAGCAACGACAGGGAATTAGGAACAGATACGCAGTATTTT. The full variable domain, completed using reference TRBV7-9 and TRBJ2-3, is DTGVSQNPRHKITKRGQNVTFRCDPISEHNRLYWYRQTLGQGPEFLTYFQNEAQLEKSRLLSDRFSAERPKGSFSTLEIQRTEQGDSAMYLCASSNDRELGTDTQYFGPGTRLTVL.

This clonotype showed up many times. The rearrangement links TRBV20-1 to TRBJ2-1, with 8 positions matching TRBD2. The J segment lost 0 bases and the V segment lost 6 bases, leaving 16 bases of the junction unmatched. The germline gives CDR1 DFQATT, CDR2 SNEGSKA (reference sequence). The CDR3 covers 18 residues. This chain's CDR3 is CSALRERFTSGSYNEQFF. CDR3 nucleotides: TGCAGTGCCCTAAGAGAGCGGTTTACTAGCGGCTCCTACAATGAGCAGTTCTTC.

This clonotype was seen ten or more times. The chain combines TRBV6-5 with TRBJ2-1; perhaps TRBD1 as D (6 bases). The CDR3 sequence is 17 residues long. The germline CDR1 and CDR2 sequences are MNHEY and SVGAGI. The ends were cut back, 4 bases at V and 0 bases at J, with 16 bases in the middle. In DNA, the CDR3 is TGTGCCAGCAGTTTAGACAGGTCCGGCAGCTCCTACAATGAGCAGTTCTTC. As protein: CASSLDRSGSSYNEQFF.

In its sample, this clonotype was seen a few times. This chain connects TRBV4-1 to TRBJ2-1, with D possibly TRBD2 on 6 matching bases. This CDR3 comprises 16 residues. Trimming removed 3 bases from V and 4 bases from J, with 16 bases in between. Germline-derived CDR1 and CDR2 are MGHRA and YSYEKL. The CDR3 protein is CASSHVRREIYNEQFF. The CDR3 nucleotides are TGCGCCAGCAGCCATGTCAGGAGGGAGATATACAATGAGCAGTTCTTC.

This clonotype was detected many times. The chain combines TRBV12-3 or TRBV12-4 with TRBJ1-1, with D uncertain. This CDR3 is 13 amino acids long. Trimming cost V 6 bases and J 4 bases, with 12 bases left between them. CDR3 sequence (DNA): TGTGCCAGCAGCCCTGGAGGAGGCACTGAAGCTTTCTTT. As protein: CASSPGGGTEAFF.

This clonotype was recorded many times. The V and J genes are TRBV12-3 or TRBV12-4 and TRBJ2-1, with 12 bases identical to TRBD1. Trimming cost V 0 bases and J 7 bases; bases outside gene matches: 4. The CDR3 totals 16 residues. CDR3 nucleotide sequence: TGTGCCAGCAGTTTAGCTGGGACAGGGGGCTGGAATGAGCAGTTCTTC. As protein: CASSLAGTGGWNEQFF.

This clonotype appeared many times. V and J are TRBV12-3 or TRBV12-4 and TRBJ2-7, with 9 bases fitting TRBD2. The CDR3 is 15 amino acids. V gave up 5 bases and J gave up 7 bases; unmatched junction bases: 12. The CDR3, as DNA: TGTGCCAGCAGTCCGGCGGGACTAGCCGCGGGAGAGCAGTACTTC. Protein: CASSPAGLAAGEQYF.

The V call is TRBV19, the J call TRBJ2-7; D remains unclear. V lost 3 bases and J lost 4, with 7 bases in between. This CDR3 is built from 12 residues. Germline V CDR1 and CDR2: LNHDA, SQIVND (reference sequence). The CDR3 loop reads CASSMGRYEQYF. For the CDR3, the DNA is TGTGCCAGTAGTATGGGTCGGTACGAGCAGTACTTC.

The gene calls are TRBV20-1 and TRBJ1-2; D is ambiguous. The CDR3 sequence is 14 residues long. Germline values: CDR1 DFQATT, CDR2 SNEGSKA (reference sequence). V dropped 3 bases and J dropped 3 bases, with 14 bases sitting between them. CDR3 sequence reads: CSARPRSSYYGYTF. The CDR3 DNA reads TGCAGTGCTAGGCCCAGGAGTTCATACTATGGCTACACCTTC.

This clonotype was counted ten times or more. The chain recombines TRBV6-2 or TRBV6-3 with TRBJ2-5, with 14 nucleotides matching TRBD2. The J segment lost 2 bases and the V segment lost 5 bases, leaving 10 bases of the junction unmatched. This CDR3 comprises 18 residues. Germline values: CDR1 MNHEY, CDR2 SVGEGT. CDR3 in DNA: TGTGCCAGCAGTAGATCTCGGACTAGCGGGAGGCTACAAGAGACCCAGTACTTC. Its translation is CASSRSRTSGRLQETQYF.

The chain uses TRBV19 and TRBJ2-2, with 8 nucleotides matching TRBD2. The CDR3 has 16 residues. CDR1 and CDR2 (germline): LNHDA, SQIVND (reference sequence). Germline trimming cut 4 bases from V and 4 bases from J; bases unmatched to any gene: 8. Written as DNA, the CDR3 is TGTGCCAGTAGTAAACCCCGGGAGGGCCTCACCGGGGAGCTGTTTTTT. Its translation is CASSKPREGLTGELFF.

The rearrangement uses TRBV5-1 and TRBJ1-3; D might be TRBD1 (6 bases). From germline, CDR1 is SGHRS and CDR2 YFSETQ. The V end lost 7 bases, the J end lost 0 bases, and 11 bases lay between the germline ends. The CDR3 runs 14 residues. The CDR3, as DNA: TGCGCCAGCTGGGACATTCGCTCTGGAAACACCATATATTTT. Amino acid sequence: CASWDIRSGNTIYF. The full variable domain, with the rest looked up from reference TRBV5-1 and TRBJ1-3, is KAGVTQTPRYLIKTRGQQVTLSCSPISGHRSVSWYQQTPGQGLQFLFEYFSETQRNKGNFPGRFSGRQFSNSRSEMNVSTLELGDSALYLCASWDIRSGNTIYFGEGSWLTVV.

This clonotype has at least ten counts. J is TRBJ2-2 and V is TRBV29-1; D possibly matches TRBD1 or TRBD2 (5 bases each). The length of the CDR3 is 16 residues. Germline lookup yields CDR1 SQVTM and CDR2 ANQGSEA. Trimming removed 6 bases from V and 3 bases from J, with 20 bases in between. CDR3 sequence (DNA): TGCAGCGTCGTGGTTGGGGTGGGGGACCACACCGGGGAGCTGTTTTTT. It yields the protein CSVVVGVGDHTGELFF.

This clonotype showed up many times. V is TRBV18 and J is TRBJ2-3, with D perhaps TRBD2 (6 bases). V was pared by 3 bases and J by 0 bases, with 10 bases between. The germline gives CDR1 KGHSH, CDR2 LQKENI. This CDR3 spans 15 amino acids. The DNA for the CDR3 is TGTGCCAGCTCACCGACTAGGCTCAGCACAGATACGCAGTATTTT. Translation gives CASSPTRLSTDTQYF. Full variable domain (missing parts from reference TRBV18 and TRBJ2-3): NAGVMQNPRHLVRRRGQEARLRCSPMKGHSHVYWYRQLPEEGLKFMVYLQKENIIDESGMPKERFSAEFPKEGPSILRIQQVVRGDSAAYFCASSPTRLSTDTQYFGPGTRLTVL.

This clonotype was observed at least ten times. The chain's CDR3 is CASSPRGAGNTQYF. CDR3 in DNA: TGTGCCAGCAGCCCCCGTGGGGCGGGAAATACGCAGTATTTT. The V gene is TRBV7-8, the J gene TRBJ2-3, with D tentatively TRBD2 (6 bases). Germline CDR1 and CDR2: SGHVS and FQNEAQ. The CDR3 has 14 amino acids. V gave up 5 bases and J gave up 7 bases, with 16 bases separating them. The full variable domain, completed using reference TRBV7-8 and TRBJ2-3, is GAGVSQSPRYKVAKRGQDVALRCDPISGHVSLFWYQQALGQGPEFLTYFQNEAQLDKSGLPSDRFFAERPEGSVSTLKIQRTQQEDSAVYLCASSPRGAGNTQYFGPGTRLTVL.

This chain uses TRBV20-1 with TRBJ2-2, with 10 positions matching TRBD2. V dropped 0 bases and J dropped 3; count of bases not matched to a gene: 4. This CDR3 region has 16 residues. Germline V gene data show CDR1 as DFQATT and CDR2 as SNEGSKA (reference sequence). CDR3 residues: CSARDWTSGYTGELFF. The CDR3 nucleotides read TGCAGTGCTAGAGATTGGACTAGCGGCTACACCGGGGAGCTGTTTTTT.

This clonotype was recorded a few times. The chain recombines TRBV6-1 with TRBJ1-5, with 8 bases matching TRBD1. CDR1 is MNHNS, CDR2 SASEGT, per germline. The CDR3 contains 13 residues. This chain's CDR3 is CTVGQGAGQPQHF. CDR3 bases: TGTACCGTCGGGCAGGGGGCTGGTCAGCCCCAGCATTTT.

This chain joins TRBV9 and TRBJ2-7; 11 bases align to TRBD2. After removal of 0 bases from V and 7 bases from J, the junction contained 6 bases not matched to a gene. Germline assignment: CDR1 SGDLS and CDR2 YYNGEE. The CDR3 loop spans 15 amino acids. CDR3 loop: CASSVEGTSGGEQYF. In DNA, the CDR3 is TGTGCCAGCAGCGTAGAGGGGACTAGCGGTGGAGAGCAGTACTTC.